This T cell receptor beta chain came from a study of a mutant IDH1 vaccine in newly diagnosed glioma. About the study: The treated group averaged approximately 42 years old and was around 62% male, approximately 38% female. Earlier treatment was radiotherapy, temozolomide, or both, with most getting both. Study findings and constraints: Approximately 93% of patients showed vaccine-induced immune responses across multiple MHC alleles.

The table came from immunoSEQ multiplex PCR; TCRdb's copy has only in-frame clones and leaves some out. The data show 45,000 to 60,000 clones, 60% to 85% seen once. This clone was seen once. The target antigen is unknown. Distinct nucleotide sequences in the sample also encode this CDR3. The germline V gene has CDR1 SGHRS and CDR2 YFSETQ. V shed 0 bases and J 4 bases; nucleotides not matched to a gene: 4. The length of the CDR3 is 15 residues. Time point here: baseline, week 1 (first vaccination visit). Treatment here: pre-vaccination baseline after standard-of-care therapy. New WHO grade 3 or 4 astrocytomas that were IDH1-mutant and ATRX-lost occurred in the donors.

The sequence was collected from a woman between 40 and 50 years old with glioma. The chain joins TRBV5-1 to TRBJ2-7, with 10 bases matching TRBD1. Sequenced here: PBMCs, sampled from a glioma patient treated with radiotherapy, temozolomide or both. CDR3 in DNA: TGCGCCAGCAGCTTGGTGACAGGGGGCTCGTACGAGCAGTACTTC. Translated, it gives CASSLVTGGSYEQYF. Full variable domain (outside the CDR3, taken from reference TRBV5-1 and TRBJ2-7): KAGVTQTPRYLIKTRGQQVTLSCSPISGHRSVSWYQQTPGQGLQFLFEYFSETQRNKGNFPGRFSGRQFSNSRSEMNVSTLELGDSALYLCASSLVTGGSYEQYFGPGTRLTVT.